The clone carrying this T cell receptor (beta chain) was recorded once. Its specificity is not known. Other nucleotide sequences from this sample produce the same CDR3. CDR3 size: 14 residues. The germline V gene has CDR1 LGHDT and CDR2 YNNKEL (reference sequence). Between the trimmed V and J ends, which lost 1 base and 1 base, there was a span of 5 bases. Treatment described: roughly 20 received Ad26.COV2.S at low or high dose, single or two shots; five or six received placebo; per-sample allocation not given. Samples came from day 63 after the first vaccine or placebo injection. This person who donated was an adult of 18-55 years in Boston. The record originates from a study of Ad26.COV2.S vaccination and SARS-CoV-2 variants. On the study more broadly: The donor participated in the COV1001 trial, in its Ad26.COV2.S arm. Donor got 5x10^10 or 1x10^11 viral particles of Ad26.COV2.S.

Produced via immunoSEQ multiplex PCR; TCRdb's table is partial and in-frame only. The sample yields around 450,000 clones, nearly 90% seen once. Findings and caveats of the study: Breadth and depth estimates from TCRs may understate total T cell responses.

This chain connects TRBV3-1 (or the pseudogene TRBV3-2) to TRBJ1-5; D call uncertain. This TCR came from a person between 18 and 59 years old who received the Ad26.COV2.S COVID-19 vaccine or a placebo. The source was peripheral blood, collected in a trial of Ad26.COV2.S vaccine versus placebo. The chain's CDR3 is CASSQAGSNQPQHF. The CDR3 DNA reads as TGTGCCAGCAGCCAAGCTGGGAGCAATCAGCCCCAGCATTTT.